These 13 T cell receptor beta chains share one sample of origin, sequenced in a study of Ad26.COV2.S vaccination and SARS-CoV-2 variants. Sequenced by immunoSEQ multiplex PCR; TCRdb stores in-frame clones only, minus some. This table has roughly 500,000 clones, 89% appearing once. Stated treatment: around 19 received Ad26.COV2.S at low or high dose, single or two shots; 5 received placebo; per-sample allocation not given. Repertoires come from day 63 after the first vaccine or placebo injection. Material: peripheral blood, obtained in a trial of Ad26.COV2.S vaccine versus placebo. The source is a person aged 18-65 years who received the Ad26.COV2.S COVID-19 vaccine or a placebo.

This clone was counted between two and nine times. J is TRBJ2-1 and V is TRBV9; D is perhaps TRBD1 (5 bases). This CDR3 has 15 residues. Per the germline V gene, CDR1 is SGDLS and CDR2 is YYNGEE. Trimming removed 2 bases at V and 4 bases at J, with 13 bases between. The CDR3 sequence: CASSVDSGVYNEQFF. The CDR3 DNA reads as TGTGCCAGCAGCGTCGACAGTGGAGTTTACAATGAGCAGTTCTTC.

This clone was seen a few times. The chain is built from TRBV11-3 and TRBJ1-6; D is unclear. The V end lost 3 bases, the J end lost 8 bases, and 8 bases lay between the germline ends. CDR3 length: 13 amino acids. The germline V gene has CDR1 SGHNT and CDR2 YENEEA. This CDR3 reads CASSFNRHSPLHF. Written as DNA, the CDR3 is TGTGCCAGCAGCTTCAACAGACATTCACCCCTCCACTTT.

This rearrangement joins TRBV28 to TRBJ1-3; no reliable D call. Per the germline V gene, CDR1 is MDHEN and CDR2 is SYDVKM. Trimming took off 2 bases at V and 2 bases at J, with 1 base between the two ends. The CDR3 covers 12 residues. This chain's CDR3 is CASSLPGNTIYF. The CDR3 DNA is TGTGCCAGCAGTTTACCTGGAAACACCATATATTTT.

The count of this clone is one. V usage is TRBV7-6 and J usage is TRBJ2-3, with no clear D. Germline V gene sequence: CDR1 SGHVS, CDR2 FNYEAQ. Trimming stripped 2 bases from V and 6 bases from J, with 9 bases between. The CDR3 loop spans 13 amino acids. The CDR3 bases are TGTGCCAGCAGCTTAATGCGGAGCGATACGCAGTATTTT. Protein product: CASSLMRSDTQYF.

This rearrangement joins TRBV6-1 to TRBJ2-3; 7 bases agree with TRBD1. J was trimmed by 0 bases and V by 3 bases; bases with no gene match: 6. CDR1 MNHNS and CDR2 SASEGT come from the germline V gene. This CDR3 spans 16 amino acids. This CDR3 is CASSDAGTDSTDTQYF. In DNA form, the CDR3 reads TGTGCCAGCAGTGACGCCGGGACAGATAGCACAGATACGCAGTATTTT.

The chain is built from TRBV7-2 and TRBJ2-1; D perhaps matches TRBD2 (7 bases). The CDR3 contains 15 residues. The ends were cut back, 1 base at V and 12 bases at J, with 19 bases in the middle. In germline, CDR1 is SGHTA, CDR2 FQGNSA. The CDR3 reads CASSLVEGEGRLQFF. The CDR3 DNA is TGTGCCAGCAGCTTAGTTGAGGGGGAGGGCCGTTTGCAGTTCTTC. Complete variable domain (other parts from reference TRBV7-2 and TRBJ2-1): GAGVSQSPSNKVTEKGKDVELRCDPISGHTALYWYRQSLGQGLEFLIYFQGNSAPDKSGLPSDRFSAERTGGSVSTLTIQRTQQEDSAVYLCASSLVEGEGRLQFFGPGTRLTVL.

The V and J genes are TRBV5-1 and TRBJ1-2; maybe TRBD1 (5 bases). CDR1 is SGHRS and CDR2 is YFSETQ in the germline V gene. V lost 3 bases to trimming and J lost 4 bases, with 31 bases between them. CDR3 length equals 20 residues. CDR3 in DNA: TGCGCCAGCAGCTCTGGTTCCTATTACTATCGGGCTCAAAGGGGCTATGGCTACACCTTC. Amino acids: CASSSGSYYYRAQRGYGYTF.

This rearrangement joins TRBV11-2 to TRBJ2-1; 11 bases match TRBD2. The CDR3 length is 19 residues. V trimming: 3 bases; J trimming: 0 bases; junction bases outside the gene matches: 10. Germline V gene data show CDR1 as SGHAT and CDR2 as FQNNGV. The CDR3 reads CASSFPTSGESSSYNEQFF. The DNA of the CDR3 is TGTGCCAGCAGCTTCCCGACTAGCGGGGAATCGAGCTCCTACAATGAGCAGTTCTTC.

This clone showed up just once. The rearrangement uses TRBV28 and TRBJ2-5; possible D gene TRBD2, 6 bases. V was cut by 1 base and J by 4 bases, with 10 bases left in between. The CDR3 covers 14 residues. CDR1 and CDR2 from the germline V gene are MDHEN and SYDVKM. CDR3 DNA: TGTGCCAGCAGTTTATCGGGAGTGATAGAGACCCAGTACTTC. This codes for CASSLSGVIETQYF.

A single count supports this clone. The rearrangement joins TRBV18 to TRBJ2-3; 10 nucleotides align to TRBD2. V lost 5 bases and J lost 4; bases outside the gene matches: 3. The CDR3 is 14 residues long. The germline gives CDR1 KGHSH, CDR2 LQKENI. CDR3 bases: TGTGCCAGCTCAGTAGCGGGAGGTTCAGATACGCAGTATTTT. Amino acids: CASSVAGGSDTQYF.

This rearrangement joins TRBV4-3 to TRBJ1-2, with D unclear. Trimming cost V 0 bases and J 2 bases, with 7 bases left between them. Looked up from germline, CDR1 is LGHNA and CDR2 is YSLEER. The CDR3 contains 14 residues. The CDR3 loop reads CASSQDLQNYGYTF. The CDR3 coding sequence is TGCGCCAGCAGCCAAGATCTCCAGAACTATGGCTACACCTTC.

This rearrangement joins TRBV4-3 to TRBJ2-1; no clear D. The CDR3 is 13 residues long. V was trimmed by 4 bases and J by 4 bases, leaving 8 bases between them. Germline CDR1 reads LGHNA; CDR2 reads YSLEER. CDR3 loop: CASSPRPYNEQFF. The CDR3 bases are TGCGCCAGCAGCCCGAGGCCATACAATGAGCAGTTCTTC.

The gene calls are TRBV9 and TRBJ1-1; no clear D. The germline V and J ends were trimmed by 0 bases and 7 bases, with 7 bases remaining between them. The CDR3 contains 12 residues. The germline gives CDR1 SGDLS, CDR2 YYNGEE. The DNA for the CDR3 is TGTGCCAGCAGCGTAGGATGGGGTGAAGCTTTCTTT. This gives the protein CASSVGWGEAFF.